This T cell receptor (beta chain) was found in a study of blood T cells in healthy people across ages. Overall study results and limits: A strong correlation was found between TCR beta diversity and the percentage of naive T cells. Measured against age, TCR beta diversity per million T cells decreased in a roughly linear manner.

Of note for this clonotype: Its antigen is unidentified.

Per the germline V gene, CDR1 is KGHSH and CDR2 is LQKENI. The V segment lost 2 bases and the J segment 2 bases; nucleotides outside the gene matches: 5. The CDR3 has 16 amino acids. Sample-barcoded 5' priming and a J-beta primer mix drove a second PCR of roughly 6 to 12 cycles. TCRdb ran MiXCR on the 5' RACE reads and lists one entry per CDR3 protein. Among approximately 900,000 distinct CDR3 sequences listed, roughly 29% were seen once. The same data also went into a second study, on T cells of mothers and their children. Per that paper: It was related mother-child pairs that showed slightly higher overlap than unrelated pairs, without reaching significance. It was observed that no persistent microchimeric T cell clones could be detected.

The clonotype comes from a woman in her thirties or forties in good health. The sequencing input was blood. V and J are TRBV18 and TRBJ2-4; 8 bases map to TRBD1. In nucleotides, the CDR3 is TGTGCCAGCTCACCAATTTCAGGGGGCTCCAAAAACATTCAGTACTTC. It specifies CASSPISGGSKNIQYF.